These 9 T cell receptor beta chains originate from one sample sequenced in a study of OX40 agonist ivuxolimab in advanced cancers. Using immunoSEQ multiplex PCR, the repertoire was profiled, and TCRdb retains in-frame clones only, with some absent. The sample lists about 58,000 clones, 85% to 90% seen once, with around 0.99% in the top ten. Sample: CD4+ or CD8+ T cells sorted from blood, taken in a trial of the OX40 agonist ivuxolimab. The receptors were sampled from an adult with an advanced solid tumor such as melanoma, head and neck, liver or kidney cancer.

The chain has TRBV5-6 and TRBJ1-5, with 9 bases lining up with TRBD1. Germline lookup yields CDR1 SGHDT and CDR2 YYEEEE. The CDR3 consists of 16 residues. Trimming at V came to 2 bases and at J to 6 bases, leaving 9 bases not matched to a gene. DNA of the CDR3: TGTGCCAGCAGCTTCTATCTACAGGGGGCAGGTCAGCCCCAGCATTTT. It translates to CASSFYLQGAGQPQHF.

This chain uses TRBV9 with TRBJ1-5, with 7 bases aligning to TRBD1. Germline CDR1 reads SGDLS; CDR2 reads YYNGEE. Trimming cost V 3 bases and J 9 bases; bases outside gene matches: 6. The CDR3 loop spans 13 amino acids. In nucleotides, the CDR3 is TGTGCCAGCAGCGGGGACAGCTTAGGGCCCCAGCATTTT. This codes for CASSGDSLGPQHF. Together with reference TRBV9 and TRBJ1-5, the CDR3 gives the full variable domain: DSGVTQTPKHLITATGQRVTLRCSPRSGDLSVYWYQQSLDQGLQFLIQYYNGEERAKGNILERFSAQQFPDLHSELNLSSLELGDSALYFCASSGDSLGPQHFGDGTRLSIL.

The chain is built from TRBV29-1 and TRBJ1-1, with D unclear. The CDR3 is 11 residues long. The germline V and J ends were trimmed by 5 bases and 6 bases, with 10 bases remaining between them. Germline V CDR1 and CDR2: SQVTM, ANQGSEA. CDR3 coding DNA: TGCAGCGTTATTCGGATCGCTGAAGCTTTCTTT. Protein sequence: CSVIRIAEAFF.

CDR3 region: CASSLASPQETQYF. CDR3 sequence (DNA): TGTGCCAGCAGCTTAGCGAGTCCCCAAGAGACCCAGTACTTC. The rearrangement joins TRBV7-9 to TRBJ2-5; no clear D. The CDR3 length is 14 residues. Germline CDR1 reads SEHNR; CDR2 reads FQNEAQ (reference sequence). Deletions cut 0 bases from V and 1 base from J, with 6 bases between.

A remark on this clone: The germline gene is not matched at one end of the junction; a read error may be the cause. The chain links TRBV5-5 to TRBJ2-7; either TRBD1 or TRBD2 may supply D (6 bases each). The CDR3 runs 11 residues. Looked up from germline, CDR1 is SGHKS and CDR2 is YYEKEE (reference sequence). The CDR3 is CASSLPGVAVF. The DNA of the CDR3 is TGTGCCAGCAGCTTACCAGGGGTAGCGGTGTTC.

This clone has a single count. The chain is built from TRBV7-3 and TRBJ2-2; 9 nucleotides agree with TRBD1. The CDR3 contains 15 residues. Germline lookup yields CDR1 SGHTA and CDR2 FQGTGA. V dropped 4 bases and J dropped 6; count of bases not matched to a gene: 6. This chain's CDR3 is CASSSGQGGAGELFF. In DNA, the CDR3 is TGTGCCAGCAGCTCGGGACAGGGAGGGGCCGGGGAGCTGTTTTTT.

The chain recombines TRBV6-1 with TRBJ1-1; D gene uncertain. V shed 2 bases and J shed 5 bases, with 9 bases lying between them. Germline CDR1 reads MNHNS; CDR2 reads SASEGT. This CDR3 contains 13 residues. CDR3 loop: CASSERTWTEAFF. The CDR3, as DNA: TGTGCCAGCAGTGAAAGGACGTGGACTGAAGCTTTCTTT.

This clone was detected only a few times. CDR3 nucleotides: TGTGCCAGTAGTAGTCAGGGCCTATATGGCTACACCTTC. The encoded protein is CASSSQGLYGYTF. The chain recombines TRBV19 with TRBJ1-2; D is perhaps TRBD1 (5 bases). This CDR3 region has 13 residues. V lost 4 bases to trimming and J lost 5 bases, with 11 bases between them. Germline V lookup: CDR1 LNHDA, CDR2 SQIVND (reference sequence).

This chain connects TRBV7-2 to TRBJ1-2; 12 bases match TRBD1. The CDR3 extends over 16 amino acids. V shed 5 bases and J 6 bases; nucleotides not matched to a gene: 10. Germline V gene sequence: CDR1 SGHTA, CDR2 FQGNSA. The CDR3 sequence: CASSTQRRDRGHGYTF. The CDR3 DNA sequence: TGTGCCAGCAGCACCCAACGTAGGGACAGGGGGCATGGCTACACCTTC.